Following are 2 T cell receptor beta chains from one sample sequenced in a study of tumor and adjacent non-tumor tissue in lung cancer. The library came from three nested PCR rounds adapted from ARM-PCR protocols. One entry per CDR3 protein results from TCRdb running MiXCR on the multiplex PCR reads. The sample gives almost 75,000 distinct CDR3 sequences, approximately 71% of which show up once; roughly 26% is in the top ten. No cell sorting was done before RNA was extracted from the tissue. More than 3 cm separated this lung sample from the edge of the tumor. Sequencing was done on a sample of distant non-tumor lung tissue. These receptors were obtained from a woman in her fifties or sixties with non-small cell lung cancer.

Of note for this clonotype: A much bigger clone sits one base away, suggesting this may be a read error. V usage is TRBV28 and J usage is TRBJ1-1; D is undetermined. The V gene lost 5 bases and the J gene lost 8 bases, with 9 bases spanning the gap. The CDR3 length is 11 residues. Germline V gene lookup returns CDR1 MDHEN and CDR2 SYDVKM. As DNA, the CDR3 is TGTGCCAGCAGTATACGAATAGAAGCTTTCTTT. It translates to CASSIRIEAFF.

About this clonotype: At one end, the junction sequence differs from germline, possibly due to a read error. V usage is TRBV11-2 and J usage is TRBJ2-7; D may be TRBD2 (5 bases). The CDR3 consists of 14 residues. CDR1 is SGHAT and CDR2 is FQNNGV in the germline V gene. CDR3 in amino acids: CASSLLERGYEHYF. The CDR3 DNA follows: TGTGCCAGCAGCTTACTGGAGAGAGGGTACGAGCACTACTTC.